In its sample, the clone carrying this T cell receptor (beta chain) was seen many times. This sample was taken from a study of neurological immune-mediated disorders. The ends lost 2 bases at V and 2 bases at J; junction bases unmatched: 3. The germline V gene encodes CDR1 MNHNS and CDR2 SASEGT. The CDR3 spans 15 residues. A 10-nucleotide random UMI tagged transcripts in template-switch 5'RACE cDNA synthesis. TCRdb redid the calling of the 5' RACE reads with MiXCR, one entry per CDR3 protein. The table has tens of thousands of distinct CDR3 sequences, around 5.2% seen once. The chain uses TRBV6-1 and TRBJ2-3; 8 nucleotides line up with TRBD1. The receptor's source is a man between 18 and 35 years old with multiple sclerosis. The sequencing input was PBMCs. DNA of the CDR3: TGTGCCAGCAGTGAAAGGACAGGGTACACAGATACGCAGTATTTT. Translation gives CASSERTGYTDTQYF.